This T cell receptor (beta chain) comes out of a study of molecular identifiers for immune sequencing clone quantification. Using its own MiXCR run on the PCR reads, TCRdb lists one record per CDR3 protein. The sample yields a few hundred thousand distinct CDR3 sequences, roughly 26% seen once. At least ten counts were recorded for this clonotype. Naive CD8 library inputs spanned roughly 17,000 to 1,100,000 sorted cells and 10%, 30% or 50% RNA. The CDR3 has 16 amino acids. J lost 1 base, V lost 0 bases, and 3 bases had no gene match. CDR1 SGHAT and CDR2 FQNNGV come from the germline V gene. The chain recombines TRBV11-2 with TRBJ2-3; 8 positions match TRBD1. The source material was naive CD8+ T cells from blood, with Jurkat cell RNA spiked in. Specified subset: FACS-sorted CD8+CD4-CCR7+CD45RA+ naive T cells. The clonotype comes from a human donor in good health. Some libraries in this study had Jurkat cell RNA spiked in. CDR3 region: CASSLEDRVGTDTQYF. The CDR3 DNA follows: TGTGCCAGCAGCTTAGAGGACAGGGTCGGCACAGATACGCAGTATTTT.